Listed here are 5 T cell receptor beta chains from one sample, sequenced in a study of blood T cell repertoires in COVID-19. Data came from immunoSEQ multiplex PCR; TCRdb stores just in-frame clones and leaves some out. The table lists 150,000 or so clones, 80% to 90% of them singletons, with roughly 8% in the top ten. Material for sequencing was peripheral blood. These receptors all stem from a woman aged 55-69 years with COVID-19, enrolled during active disease.

The chain combines TRBV30 with TRBJ1-2; 10 positions agree with TRBD1. Trimming removed 6 bases from V and 8 bases from J; junction bases left unmatched: 9. The CDR3 totals 13 residues. The V gene's germline CDR1 is GTSNPN and CDR2 SVGIG (reference sequence). The DNA for the CDR3 is TGTGCCTGTCCTCCGGGACAGGGGATCGGCTACACCTTC. It encodes CACPPGQGIGYTF.

This clone came up once. The rearrangement links TRBV2 to TRBJ2-3, with D maybe TRBD1 (5 bases). The germline CDR1 and CDR2 sequences are SNHLY and FYNNEI. This CDR3 has 13 residues. V was clipped by 10 bases and J by 3 bases, with 14 bases between them. The CDR3 reads CATNLGLTDTQYF. The CDR3 DNA reads as TGTGCCACCAACCTGGGGCTGACAGATACGCAGTATTTT.

The rearrangement joins TRBV30 to TRBJ2-2; TRBD2 matches at 10 bases. Per germline, CDR1 GTSNPN and CDR2 SVGIG (reference sequence). Losses at the gene ends were 8 bases for V and 7 bases for J; bases not matched to a gene: 10. The CDR3 is 14 amino acids. CDR3 loop: CARVPSGGVGELFF. Written as DNA, the CDR3 is TGTGCCCGGGTTCCTAGCGGGGGAGTCGGGGAGCTGTTTTTT.

CDR3 amino acids: CASSLERAGGSAFF. The CDR3 DNA reads TGCGCCAGCAGCTTGGAAAGGGCAGGGGGTTCCGCTTTCTTT. V gene TRBV5-1 combines with J gene TRBJ1-1; 7 nucleotides agree with TRBD1. This CDR3 contains 14 residues. Germline V gives CDR1 SGHRS, CDR2 YFSETQ. After removal of 0 bases from V and 11 bases from J, the junction contained 10 bases not matched to a gene.

CDR3 sequence reads: CSAPREKLFF. CDR3 DNA sequence: TGCAGTGCCCCTAGAGAAAAACTGTTTTTT. This chain connects TRBV20-1 to TRBJ1-4; D not resolved. The CDR3 contains 10 residues. Per germline, CDR1 DFQATT and CDR2 SNEGSKA (reference sequence). Trimming took 6 bases from V and 8 from J, leaving 7 bases between them.